A single sample gave rise to the 13 T cell receptor beta chains below, sequenced in a study of T cells in Graves' hyperthyroidism and ophthalmopathy. The TCR beta CDR3 regions underwent amplification using RNA transcripts as the source. The HTBI primer set was used in a first-round RT-PCR of the TCR CDR3. From the multiplex PCR reads, TCRdb called clonotypes with MiXCR, one entry per CDR3 protein. The table includes under 500,000 distinct CDR3 sequences, more than 13% detected once. Sample: blood. These receptors originate from a man aged 50-60 years with Graves' ophthalmopathy.

This clonotype was observed many times. The chain recombines TRBV2 with TRBJ2-3, with TRBD2 identical over 10 bases. This CDR3 region has 15 residues. Germline-derived CDR1 and CDR2 are SNHLY and FYNNEI. After removal of 6 bases from V and 7 bases from J, the junction contained 10 bases not matched to a gene. The CDR3 spells CASSPLLAGGYTQYF. The CDR3 region has the DNA TGTGCCAGCAGCCCTTTGTTAGCGGGAGGATATACGCAGTATTTT. Drawing the rest from reference TRBV2 and TRBJ2-3, the complete variable domain is EPEVTQTPSHQVTQMGQEVILRCVPISNHLYFYWYRQILGQKVEFLVSFYNNEISEKSEIFDDQFSVERPDGSNFTLKIRSTKLEDSAMYFCASSPLLAGGYTQYFGPGTRLTVL.

The J gene is TRBJ2-1, the V gene TRBV20-1, with D possibly matching TRBD2 (6 bases). V lost 0 bases and J 9 bases, leaving 15 bases between the germline ends. The CDR3 loop spans 14 amino acids. Germline V gene sequence: CDR1 DFQATT, CDR2 SNEGSKA (reference sequence). The CDR3, as DNA: TGCAGTGCTAGAGATGGGACTTATGGGAGTGAGCAGTTCTTC. This sequence encodes CSARDGTYGSEQFF.

The chain carries TRBV10-3 and TRBJ1-4; no reliable D call. The CDR3 loop spans 12 amino acids. Germline CDR1 is ENHRY and CDR2 is SYGVKD. V was cut by 10 bases and J by 4 bases, with 10 bases left in between. CDR3 in amino acids: CATRGLNEKLFF. Written as DNA, the CDR3 is TGTGCCACACGCGGGCTTAATGAAAAACTGTTTTTT.

This clonotype was counted many times. This chain connects TRBV5-1 to TRBJ1-1; D not resolved. V was shortened by 0 bases and J by 1 base, with 10 bases between the two germline ends. CDR3 length: 15 amino acids. Germline V gene lookup returns CDR1 SGHRS and CDR2 YFSETQ. The CDR3 is CASSLDTGKNTEAFF. The CDR3, as DNA: TGCGCCAGCAGCTTGGACACTGGGAAGAACACTGAAGCTTTCTTT.

This clonotype was recorded at least ten times. V usage is TRBV20-1 and J usage is TRBJ2-3; TRBD2 is a possible D gene (6 bases). CDR1 DFQATT and CDR2 SNEGSKA come from the germline V gene (reference sequence). V shed 1 base and J shed 0 bases, with 17 bases lying between them. This CDR3 is built from 17 residues. The CDR3 nucleotides are TGCAGTGCTAGAGCAATAGGGCCCGGGAGTAGCACAGATACGCAGTATTTT. It encodes CSARAIGPGSSTDTQYF.

This clonotype has ten or more counts. The genes are TRBV5-6 and TRBJ2-1; TRBD1 matches 7 bases. This CDR3 comprises 16 residues. The germline V gene has CDR1 SGHDT and CDR2 YYEEEE. V trimming: 2 bases; J trimming: 4 bases; junction bases outside the gene matches: 9. DNA of the CDR3: TGTGCCAGCAGCTTATGGGACAGCCGTCAATACAATGAGCAGTTCTTC. Protein sequence: CASSLWDSRQYNEQFF.

The chain is built from TRBV5-1 and TRBJ2-1; unclear D gene. Looked up from germline, CDR1 is SGHRS and CDR2 is YFSETQ. V was trimmed by 4 bases and J by 5 bases, leaving 7 bases between them. This CDR3 spans 12 amino acids. CDR3 sequence: CASSDPDNEQFF. CDR3 bases: TGCGCCAGCAGCGACCCTGACAATGAGCAGTTCTTC. The full variable domain, with the rest looked up from reference TRBV5-1 and TRBJ2-1, is KAGVTQTPRYLIKTRGQQVTLSCSPISGHRSVSWYQQTPGQGLQFLFEYFSETQRNKGNFPGRFSGRQFSNSRSEMNVSTLELGDSALYLCASSDPDNEQFFGPGTRLTVL.

Note on this clonotype: A much larger clonotype is one base distant, so this may be a read error. The genes are TRBV25-1 and TRBJ2-1; 9 nucleotides match TRBD2. The end of the DNA fits TRBJ2-7 better, so the J call may be wrong. Germline lookup yields CDR1 MGHDK and CDR2 SYGVNS. The CDR3 runs to 14 residues. The CDR3 DNA reads as TGTGCCAGCAGTCCTAGCGGGATCTACAATGAGCAGTACTTC. It is translated as CASSPSGIYNEQYF.

Only a few counts were recorded for this clonotype. CDR3 sequence reads: CASSESHRAVGELFF. The CDR3, as DNA: TGTGCCAGCAGTGAATCTCACAGGGCGGTCGGGGAGCTGTTTTTT. This chain uses TRBV25-1 with TRBJ2-2; TRBD1 is a possible D gene (6 bases). Germline V gives CDR1 MGHDK, CDR2 SYGVNS. V was trimmed by 1 base and J by 7 bases, leaving 13 bases between them. The CDR3 extends over 15 amino acids.

The chain joins TRBV6-2 or TRBV6-3 to TRBJ2-1, with 9 bases fitting TRBD2. The better agreement between TRBJ2-7 and the DNA end casts doubt on the J call. The germline gives CDR1 MNHEY, CDR2 SVGEGT. CDR3 length: 16 amino acids. CDR3 bases: TGTGCCAGCAGGCTGGGACTAGCAGGGGCCTACAATGAGCAGTACTTC. This encodes CASRLGLAGAYNEQYF.

This clonotype was recorded many times. The chain has TRBV12-3 or TRBV12-4 and TRBJ2-1; TRBD2 is a possible D gene (5 bases). The CDR3 has 11 residues. Trimming shortened V by 7 bases and J by 12 bases, and 13 bases separated the two germline ends. CDR3 nucleotide sequence: TGTGCCAGCACCTCCGGGATAAGGCAGTTCTTC. Translation: CASTSGIRQFF.

This clonotype showed up just a few times. This chain joins TRBV25-1 and TRBJ1-2; 8 bases match TRBD1. The CDR3 has 15 amino acids. Germline loops: CDR1 MGHDK, CDR2 SYGVNS. J gave up 5 bases and V 3 bases, and 8 bases lay outside the gene matches. CDR3 nucleotides: TGTGCCAGCAGTGATCCTGGACAGGGAGGTTATGGCTACACCTTC. It translates to CASSDPGQGGYGYTF.

To note about this clonotype: One base away lies a much larger clone, so this may be a sequencing read error. The missing conserved phenylalanine or tryptophan at the end of this CDR3 makes a read error likely. The gene calls are TRBV12-3 or TRBV12-4 and TRBJ2-2; 11 bases agree with TRBD1. CDR3 size: 15 residues. The ends lost 6 bases at V and 4 bases at J; junction bases unmatched: 4. DNA for the CDR3: TGTGCCAGCAGCTCGGGACAGGGGGGCACCGGGGAGCTGTTTTGT. It yields the protein CASSSGQGGTGELFC.